The text below deals with one T cell receptor beta chain. How the authors handled the data: Reference gene primer amplification gave nucleated cell count estimates. The data were produced by immunoSEQ multiplex PCR, yet TCRdb's version contains in-frame clones alone and is incomplete. That table gives V, J and clone size, and the DNA gave D and trimming. The table shows about 220,000 clones, with 82% occurring only once. The source of the sample is a study of blood T cell repertoires in COVID-19. Turning to the study itself: Both acute and convalescent COVID-19 samples were obtained from the United States, Italy and Spain. T cells, B-cell-depleted T cells, or PBMCs supplied cDNA or gDNA.

The sequenced material came from peripheral blood. The receptor comes from a woman between 70 and 85 years old with acute or convalescent COVID-19.

This CDR3 reads CASSLTGAGNTIYF. CDR3 bases: TGTGCCAGCTCATTGACAGGAGCAGGAAACACCATATATTTT. The chain carries TRBV5-8 and TRBJ1-3, with D possibly TRBD1 on 6 matching bases. Germline CDR1 and CDR2: SGHTS and YDEGEE. This CDR3 has 14 amino acids. V lost 7 bases and J lost 4, with 15 bases in between.